This is a list of T cell receptor beta chains from one sample in a study of T-cell memory formation after mild COVID-19. TCRdb re-derived calls from the 5' RACE reads in MiXCR, one entry per CDR3 protein. The sample consists of about 270,000 distinct CDR3 sequences, around 15% of them appearing once. Sequencing used PBMCs or a T cell subset sorted from them (not recorded which). These receptors all come from a man between 18 and 29 years old who had mild COVID-19 (a few samples of this study predate the infection). Cell type and time point are not known. CDR3s include the opening cysteine and the closing phenylalanine or tryptophan. Each record gives: J gene, V gene, D gene, clone size, CDR3 protein, CDR3 DNA. D genes are given only for firm matches. Rows may omit the clone size; those that give it use once, few, many or a size class.

j_gene: TRBJ2-3; v_gene: TRBV29-1; d_gene: -; abundance: few; CDR3aa: CSVEDKGRASTDTQYF; CDR3nt: TGCAGCGTTGAAGATAAGGGACGCGCTAGCACAGATACGCAGTATTTT
j_gene: TRBJ2-3; v_gene: TRBV6-2/TRBV6-3; d_gene: -; abundance: -; CDR3aa: CASSKEADTQYF; CDR3nt: TGTGCCAGCAGCAAAGAAGCAGATACGCAGTATTTT
j_gene: TRBJ1-2; v_gene: TRBV20-1; d_gene: -; abundance: -; CDR3aa: CSARRQAGWRGYTF; CDR3nt: TGCAGTGCAAGACGACAGGCCGGATGGAGGGGCTACACCTTC
j_gene: TRBJ1-2; v_gene: TRBV20-1; d_gene: -; abundance: many; CDR3aa: CSARVDRNRPYGYTF; CDR3nt: TGCAGTGCTAGAGTAGACAGGAACCGACCGTATGGCTACACCTTC
j_gene: TRBJ2-2; v_gene: TRBV3-1; d_gene: -; abundance: few; CDR3aa: CASSHQTSPNTGELFF; CDR3nt: TGTGCCAGCAGCCACCAGACTAGTCCGAACACCGGGGAGCTGTTTTTT
j_gene: TRBJ1-1; v_gene: TRBV5-1; d_gene: TRBD1; abundance: few; CDR3aa: CASSKGQGEAFF; CDR3nt: TGCGCCAGCAGCAAGGGACAGGGAGAAGCTTTCTTT
j_gene: TRBJ1-3; v_gene: TRBV5-4; d_gene: -; abundance: -; CDR3aa: CASSRGSGNTIYF; CDR3nt: TGTGCCAGCAGCCGGGGCTCTGGAAACACCATATATTTT
j_gene: TRBJ2-6; v_gene: TRBV5-6; d_gene: TRBD1; abundance: -; CDR3aa: CASSPGQDPASGANVLTF; CDR3nt: TGTGCCAGCAGTCCCGGACAGGACCCCGCCTCTGGGGCCAACGTCCTGACTTTC
j_gene: TRBJ1-1; v_gene: TRBV6-2/TRBV6-3; d_gene: -; abundance: -; CDR3aa: CASSPGPRPAGAEAFF; CDR3nt: TGTGCCAGCAGTCCCGGGCCGCGCCCAGCCGGCGCTGAAGCTTTCTTT
j_gene: TRBJ2-7; v_gene: TRBV5-1; d_gene: TRBD1; abundance: -; CDR3aa: CASSKWTGGLNEQYF; CDR3nt: TGCGCCAGCAGTAAGTGGACAGGGGGTTTGAACGAGCAGTACTTC
j_gene: TRBJ2-2; v_gene: TRBV5-6; d_gene: TRBD1; abundance: -; CDR3aa: CASSLPLRGRSGELFF; CDR3nt: TGTGCCAGCAGCTTGCCCCTCAGGGGGCGGTCCGGGGAGCTGTTTTTT
j_gene: TRBJ1-2; v_gene: TRBV6-6; d_gene: -; abundance: few; CDR3aa: CASSSTSRQANYGYTF; CDR3nt: TGTGCCAGCAGCTCTACCTCCAGACAGGCTAACTATGGCTACACCTTC
j_gene: TRBJ2-5; v_gene: TRBV29-1; d_gene: TRBD2; abundance: many; CDR3aa: CSVPPGWLAGAQETQYF; CDR3nt: TGCAGCGTTCCGCCTGGTTGGCTAGCGGGGGCCCAAGAGACCCAGTACTTC
j_gene: TRBJ2-1; v_gene: TRBV30; d_gene: -; abundance: few; CDR3aa: CAWSVGLRSSYNEQFF; CDR3nt: TGTGCCTGGAGTGTGGGTTTACGTTCCTCCTACAATGAGCAGTTCTTC
j_gene: TRBJ1-1; v_gene: TRBV6-5; d_gene: TRBD1; abundance: -; CDR3aa: CASSFSGQGSTEAFF; CDR3nt: TGTGCCAGCAGTTTCTCGGGACAGGGAAGCACTGAAGCTTTCTTT
j_gene: TRBJ2-7; v_gene: TRBV12-3/TRBV12-4; d_gene: TRBD2; abundance: -; CDR3aa: CASRGSGGANEQYF; CDR3nt: TGTGCCAGCAGGGGTAGCGGGGGGGCCAACGAGCAGTACTTC
j_gene: TRBJ2-3; v_gene: TRBV5-1; d_gene: TRBD1; abundance: few; CDR3aa: CASRTGIRDTQYF; CDR3nt: TGCGCCAGCAGGACAGGGATTCGTGATACGCAGTATTTT
j_gene: TRBJ1-1; v_gene: TRBV4-3; d_gene: -; abundance: few; CDR3aa: CASKPTGPGNTEAFF; CDR3nt: TGCGCCAGCAAACCAACAGGACCTGGGAACACTGAAGCTTTCTTT